The present TCR beta chain was sequenced within a study of blood T cell repertoires in COVID-19. Study in general: Donors in the United States, Italy and Spain gave samples during acute or convalescent COVID-19.

Libraries were prepared by immunoSEQ multiplex PCR; TCRdb keeps only in-frame clonotypes and omits some of them. This sample carries tens of thousands of clones, 85% to 90% of them seen once, and the ten largest clones take roughly 4%. The CDR3 covers 15 residues. Germline CDR1 and CDR2: SGHRS and YFSETQ. The J segment lost 2 bases and the V segment lost 0 bases, leaving 2 bases of the junction unmatched. Sequencing was done on a sample of peripheral blood. The receptor was derived from an elderly man with active COVID-19. The rearrangement joins TRBV5-1 to TRBJ2-7, with 10 nucleotides matching TRBD2. The CDR3 sequence: CASSLASGGPYEQYF. The CDR3 DNA reads as TGCGCCAGCAGCTTGGCTAGCGGGGGACCCTACGAGCAGTACTTC.